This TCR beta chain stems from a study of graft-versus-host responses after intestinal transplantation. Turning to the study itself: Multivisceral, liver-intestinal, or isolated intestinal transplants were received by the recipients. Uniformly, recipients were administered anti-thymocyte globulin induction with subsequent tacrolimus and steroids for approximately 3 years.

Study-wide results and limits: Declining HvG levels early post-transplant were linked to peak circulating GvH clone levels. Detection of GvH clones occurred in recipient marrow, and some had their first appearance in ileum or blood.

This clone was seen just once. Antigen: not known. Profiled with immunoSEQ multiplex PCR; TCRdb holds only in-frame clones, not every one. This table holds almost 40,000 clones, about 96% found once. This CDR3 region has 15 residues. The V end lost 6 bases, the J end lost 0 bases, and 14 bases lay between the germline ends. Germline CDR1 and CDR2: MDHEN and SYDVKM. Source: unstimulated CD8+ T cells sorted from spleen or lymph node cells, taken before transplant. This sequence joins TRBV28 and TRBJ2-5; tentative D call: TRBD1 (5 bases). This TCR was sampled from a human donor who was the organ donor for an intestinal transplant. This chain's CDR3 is CASRAPDSYQETQYF. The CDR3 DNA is TGTGCCAGCAGAGCCCCCGACAGTTACCAAGAGACCCAGTACTTC.